This T cell receptor (beta chain) was sequenced in a study of T cell responses to AZD1222 COVID-19 vaccine. Study-wide context: Whether given at about 4 or about 12 weeks, second doses were pooled.

To note about this clone: Its antigen is as yet unknown.

Study-level findings and limits: Just a handful of AZD1222 recipients tested seropositive at baseline. Repertoires were sampled only after the peak T cell response. Clonal diversity was possibly underestimated, and white British individuals and females predominated among donors.

Repertoires were generated with immunoSEQ multiplex PCR, while TCRdb's copy carries only in-frame clones and drops some. The sample has 250,000 or so clones, 93% seen once. The CDR3 covers 14 residues. The V gene lost 5 bases and the J gene lost 0 bases, with 11 bases spanning the gap. The V gene's germline CDR1 is MDHEN and CDR2 SYDVKM. The chain has TRBV28 and TRBJ2-7; weak D call: TRBD2 (6 bases). Sample: peripheral blood, taken on day 0 of AZD1222 vaccination. This TCR came from an adult in good health. CDR3 nucleotides: TGTGCCAGCAGTCAGCTAGCGATCTCCTACGAGCAGTACTTC. As protein: CASSQLAISYEQYF.